A selection of T cell receptor beta chains follows, all from one sample in a study of T cell responses to AZD1222 COVID-19 vaccine. Measured with immunoSEQ multiplex PCR; TCRdb has only the in-frame clones, and not every one. The table includes 150,000 to 200,000 clones, more than 90% detected once. Sequenced material: peripheral blood, taken 28 days after the second dose of the MenACWY control vaccine. The receptor source for this set is an adult who received the MenACWY meningococcal vaccine as a control. CDR3s include the opening cysteine and the closing phenylalanine or tryptophan. D genes are given only for firm matches. Where a row states a size, it is once, few, many or the class of an expanded clone; other rows omit it.

v_gene	abundance	j_gene	d_gene	CDR3nt	CDR3aa
TRBV18	.	TRBJ2-7	TRBD2	TGTGCCAGCTCGCCGCTAGCGGGAATCAACTACGAGCAGTACTTC	CASSPLAGINYEQYF
TRBV30	.	TRBJ1-1	TRBD1	TGTGCCGGACCGAAGACAGGGGGCAGTACTGAAGCTTTCTTT	CAGPKTGGSTEAFF
TRBV7-2	.	TRBJ2-3	TRBD2	TGTGCCAGCAGCCGGACTAGCGGGAACACAGATACGCAGTATTTT	CASSRTSGNTDTQYF
TRBV19	.	TRBJ1-5	.	TGTGCCAGTAGTATAGAATGGGACACGCTCCAGCATTTT	CASSIEWDTLQHF
TRBV7-2	.	TRBJ2-2	.	TGTGCCAGCAGCTTACGTGTAGTAGCCCAAGAGGGGACCGGGGAGCTGTTTTTT	CASSLRVVAQEGTGELFF
TRBV28	.	TRBJ1-6	.	TGTGCCAGCAGTTTGGCGGGTATCAATTCACCCCTCCACTTT	CASSLAGINSPLHF
TRBV15	.	TRBJ1-1	TRBD1	TGTGCCACCAGCAAAGACAGGGCCTTTGAAGCTTTCTTT	CATSKDRAFEAFF
TRBV21-1	.	TRBJ1-3	.	TGTGCCAGCGAATTCGAGGTTGGGGGAAGGGGAATTGGAAACACCATATATTTT	CASEFEVGGRGIGNTIYF
TRBV27	.	TRBJ2-2	.	TGTGCCAGCAGTTTCGGAACCGGGGAGCTGTTTTTT	CASSFGTGELFF
TRBV25-1	.	TRBJ2-3	TRBD1	TGTGCCAGCAGTGTCACAGGGGGCGCAGATACGCAGTATTTT	CASSVTGGADTQYF
TRBV3-1/TRBV3-2	once	TRBJ2-1	TRBD2	TGTGCCAGCAGCCGCCGGACTAGCGGGAGGGCCGGGGATGAGCAGTTCTTC	CASSRRTSGRAGDEQFF
TRBV28	.	TRBJ2-7	.	TGTGCCAGCACCCCCTTCGATAGCGCTCCTGGGCGGCAGTACTTC	CASTPFDSAPGRQYF
TRBV7-9	.	TRBJ2-5	.	TGTGCCAGCAACCCAGGGTCCCAAGAGACCCAGTACTTC	CASNPGSQETQYF
TRBV29-1	.	TRBJ2-7	TRBD2	TGCAGCGTTGAACTTGGACTAGCGAGAACCTACGAGCAGTACTTC	CSVELGLARTYEQYF
TRBV9	once	TRBJ1-3	.	TGTGCCAGCAGCGTAGCTAGTGCTGGAAACACCATATATTTT	CASSVASAGNTIYF
TRBV30	.	TRBJ1-2	.	TGTGCCTGGACAGTTGGTTCACATGGCTACACCTTC	CAWTVGSHGYTF